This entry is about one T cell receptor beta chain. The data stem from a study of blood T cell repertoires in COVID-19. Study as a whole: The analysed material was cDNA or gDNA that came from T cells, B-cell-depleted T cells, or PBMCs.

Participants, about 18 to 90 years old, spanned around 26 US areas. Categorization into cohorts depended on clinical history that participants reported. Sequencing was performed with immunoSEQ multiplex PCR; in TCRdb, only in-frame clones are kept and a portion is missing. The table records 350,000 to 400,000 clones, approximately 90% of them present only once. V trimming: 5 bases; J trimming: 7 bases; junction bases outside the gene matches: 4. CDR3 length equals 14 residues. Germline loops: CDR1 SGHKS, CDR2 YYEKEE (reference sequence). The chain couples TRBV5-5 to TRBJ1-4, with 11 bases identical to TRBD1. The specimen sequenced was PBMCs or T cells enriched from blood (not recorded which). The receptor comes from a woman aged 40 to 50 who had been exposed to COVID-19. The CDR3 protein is CASRGQGAGEKLFF. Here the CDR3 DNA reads TGTGCCAGCAGAGGACAGGGGGCGGGTGAAAAACTGTTTTTT.